This TCR beta chain was found in a study of OX40 agonist ivuxolimab in advanced cancers. Looking at the study overall: Patients undergoing dose escalation presented with hepatocellular carcinoma, melanoma, renal cell or head and neck cancer. Three patients, one with hepatocellular carcinoma and two with cutaneous melanoma, achieved partial responses.

Study-wide results and limits: At doses 0.1 to 3.0 mg/kg, CD4+ and CD8+ clones expanded.

To note about this clone: Antigen specificity is unknown.

Individuals having autoimmune disease history or systemic immunosuppression were not enrolled. Sequencing used immunoSEQ multiplex PCR; TCRdb keeps in-frame clones, though not all of them. This sample yields approximately 69,000 clones, of which almost 90% are seen a single time; around 2.7% belongs to the top ten. The germline CDR1 and CDR2 sequences are SGDLS and YYNGEE. This CDR3 is built from 17 residues. After removal of 3 bases from V and 0 bases from J, the junction contained 10 bases not matched to a gene. The origin of this receptor is an adult with an advanced solid tumor such as melanoma, head and neck, liver or kidney cancer. The rearrangement links TRBV9 to TRBJ1-2; 8 bases line up with TRBD1. Here the sequenced sample was CD4+ or CD8+ T cells sorted from blood, taken in a trial of the OX40 agonist ivuxolimab. The CDR3 sequence is CASSGGQGPPPNYGYTF. As DNA, the CDR3 is TGTGCCAGCAGCGGAGGACAGGGTCCTCCTCCTAACTATGGCTACACCTTC.